The 20 T cell receptor beta chains given below trace back to one sample, sequenced in a study of T cells in localized non-small cell lung cancer. The method was immunoSEQ multiplex PCR; TCRdb's version includes in-frame clones alone and lacks a portion of them. The sample contains 1,000 to 1,500 clones, 20% to 25% of which appear only once. Sequences were derived from lung tumor tissue, sampled before any cancer treatment. All receptors derive from a man between 40 and 70 years old with stage III lung adenocarcinoma.

V usage is TRBV10-2 and J usage is TRBJ1-1, with D perhaps matching TRBD1 (5 bases). This CDR3 has 12 residues. Trimming shortened V by 4 bases and J by 6 bases, and 9 bases separated the two germline ends. CDR1 and CDR2 from the germline V gene are WSHSY and SAAADI. CDR3 DNA sequence: TGCGCCAGCAGTGCCGGGGGTGCTGAAGCTTTCTTT. Translated: CASSAGGAEAFF.

The chain links TRBV5-1 to TRBJ2-7; either TRBD1 or TRBD2 may fit D (5 bases each). Trimming cost V 4 bases and J 7 bases, with 27 bases left between them. The germline V gene has CDR1 SGHRS and CDR2 YFSETQ. This CDR3 region has 17 residues. The CDR3 reads CASSLRGEMTALGEQYF. CDR3 nucleotides: TGCGCCAGCAGCCTGAGAGGGGAAATGACAGCTCTAGGAGAGCAGTACTTC.

V and J are TRBV28 and TRBJ2-3, with 8 nucleotides matching TRBD1. In germline, CDR1 is MDHEN, CDR2 SYDVKM. This CDR3 region has 15 residues. Trimming removed 5 bases from V and 5 bases from J; junction bases left unmatched: 9. The CDR3 reads CASSGTGPAKDTQYF. The CDR3 nucleotides are TGTGCCAGCAGTGGGACAGGCCCCGCCAAAGATACGCAGTATTTT. Full variable domain (missing parts from reference TRBV28 and TRBJ2-3): DVKVTQSSRYLVKRTGEKVFLECVQDMDHENMFWYRQDPGLGLRLIYFSYDVKMKEKGDIPEGYSVSREKKERFSLILESASTNQTSMYLCASSGTGPAKDTQYFGPGTRLTVL.

The chain is built from TRBV11-3 and TRBJ2-1, with 12 bases lining up with TRBD2. The CDR3 has 15 amino acids. CDR1 is SGHNT, CDR2 YENEEA, per germline. V shed 5 bases, J shed 9 bases, and the junction held 8 bases outside the gene matches. The CDR3 spells CASSPGLAGSSEQFF. CDR3 nucleotides: TGTGCCAGCAGCCCCGGACTAGCGGGATCCAGTGAGCAGTTCTTC.

This clone was observed a handful of times. This chain uses TRBV11-3 with TRBJ2-3; a weak D match, TRBD1 (6 bases). The CDR3 totals 17 residues. Trimming pared 1 base from V and 3 bases from J, leaving 17 bases between. Germline CDR1 is SGHNT and CDR2 is YENEEA. The CDR3 region is CASSLGLGGVLTDTQYF. The DNA of the CDR3 is TGTGCCAGCAGCTTAGGTTTAGGGGGAGTTCTGACAGATACGCAGTATTTT.

The chain employs TRBV19 and TRBJ2-2, with 9 bases aligning to TRBD1. Germline CDR1 reads LNHDA; CDR2 reads SQIVND (reference sequence). Trimming cost V 8 bases and J 7 bases; bases outside gene matches: 14. The length of the CDR3 is 16 residues. The CDR3 DNA sequence: TGTGCCAGTCGCCTTGGACAGGGGCGTTTGTACGGGGAGCTGTTTTTT. Residues: CASRLGQGRLYGELFF.

This clone has more than one count but fewer than ten. The chain carries TRBV6-8 and TRBJ2-3; 9 bases are shared with TRBD2. Looked up from germline, CDR1 is MNHGY and CDR2 is SAAAGT. V was clipped by 4 bases and J by 3 bases; unmatched bases: 8. The CDR3 sequence is 16 residues long. In nucleotides, the CDR3 is TGTGCCAGCAGTTCCCGACTAGCGGTAGGGACAGATACGCAGTATTTT. Protein: CASSSRLAVGTDTQYF.

The chain employs TRBV6-8 and TRBJ1-3, with D perhaps TRBD1 (6 bases). V was trimmed by 8 bases and J by 3 bases, leaving 11 bases between them. Germline lookup yields CDR1 MNHGY and CDR2 SAAAGT. The CDR3 is 13 amino acids. As DNA, the CDR3 is TGTGCCAGCCAACAGGGAGTTGGAAACACCATATATTTT. It codes for CASQQGVGNTIYF.

The chain recombines TRBV11-3 with TRBJ2-3; D is ambiguous. Per germline, CDR1 SGHNT and CDR2 YENEEA. V lost 6 bases and J lost 4, with 14 bases in between. The CDR3 totals 14 residues. The CDR3: CASSPTTLPDTQYF. CDR3 nucleotide sequence: TGTGCCAGCAGTCCTACGACCCTGCCAGATACGCAGTATTTT.

This clone showed up just a few times. This chain joins TRBV11-3 and TRBJ1-2, with 7 bases that match TRBD1. The trim removed 3 bases at V and 4 bases at J, leaving 14 bases unmatched. This CDR3 has 17 residues. Germline CDR1 and CDR2: SGHNT and YENEEA. For the CDR3, the DNA is TGTGCCAGCAGCTTGAGTTTAGGCAGGGGGAGTTCCTATGGCTACACCTTC. This codes for CASSLSLGRGSSYGYTF. Based on the CDR3 plus reference TRBV11-3 and TRBJ1-2, the full variable domain is EAGVVQSPRYKIIEKKQPVAFWCNPISGHNTLYWYLQNLGQGPELLIRYENEEAVDDSQLPKDRFSAERLKGVDSTLKIQPAELGDSAVYLCASSLSLGRGSSYGYTFGSGTRLTVV.

Within the sample, this clone is large. The CDR3 DNA reads as TGTGCCAGCAGCCTAGGACAGGGGAACACCGGGGAGCTGTTTTTT. Amino acids: CASSLGQGNTGELFF. The V and J genes are TRBV11-3 and TRBJ2-2; TRBD1 matches at 8 bases. The J segment lost 1 base and the V segment lost 5 bases, leaving 3 bases of the junction unmatched. The germline V gene encodes CDR1 SGHNT and CDR2 YENEEA. The CDR3 length is 15 residues. The whole variable domain, filled in from reference TRBV11-3 and TRBJ2-2, reads EAGVVQSPRYKIIEKKQPVAFWCNPISGHNTLYWYLQNLGQGPELLIRYENEEAVDDSQLPKDRFSAERLKGVDSTLKIQPAELGDSAVYLCASSLGQGNTGELFFGEGSRLTVL.

This clone has more than one count but fewer than ten. This sequence joins TRBV28 and TRBJ2-5; TRBD2 aligns across 7 bases. V shed 7 bases and J 3 bases; nucleotides not matched to a gene: 5. This CDR3 has 13 amino acids. Germline CDR1 is MDHEN and CDR2 is SYDVKM. CDR3 coding DNA: TGTGCCAGCACCGTGGGGGGGAAAGAGACCCAGTACTTC. Translated, it gives CASTVGGKETQYF.

The chain is built from TRBV5-1 and TRBJ2-7; 10 bases are a match to TRBD2. Germline trimming cut 0 bases from V and 5 bases from J; bases unmatched to any gene: 8. Germline V gene lookup returns CDR1 SGHRS and CDR2 YFSETQ. The CDR3 extends over 16 amino acids. Written as DNA, the CDR3 is TGCGCCAGCAGCTTGGTAGTAGCTAGCGGGAGTAACGAGCAGTACTTC. Protein: CASSLVVASGSNEQYF.

The V gene is TRBV11-3, the J gene TRBJ2-7; possibly TRBD1 or TRBD2 for D (7 bases each). The CDR3 totals 15 residues. Germline-derived CDR1 and CDR2 are SGHNT and YENEEA. Trimming removed 1 base from V and 3 bases from J, with 13 bases in between. The CDR3 reads CASSLGPGGVYEQYF. The CDR3 DNA reads as TGTGCCAGCAGCTTAGGGCCAGGGGGGGTCTACGAGCAGTACTTC.

The rearrangement links TRBV30 to TRBJ1-1; 9 positions agree with TRBD1. The V gene end was trimmed by 2 bases and the J gene end by 1 base; junction bases not matched to a gene: 14. The CDR3 runs 18 residues. Germline CDR1 and CDR2: GTSNPN and SVGIG (reference sequence). CDR3 DNA sequence: TGTGCCTGGAGTCATCCGGGACAGGGAGCGAGGTGGAACACTGAAGCTTTCTTT. This encodes CAWSHPGQGARWNTEAFF.

The chain has TRBV18 and TRBJ2-6, with D possibly being TRBD1 (7 bases). The CDR3 runs 17 residues. V lost 6 bases and J lost 4, with 19 bases in between. The germline V gene encodes CDR1 KGHSH and CDR2 LQKENI. CDR3 amino acids: CASSLNDRAGGANVLTF. The DNA of the CDR3 is TGTGCCAGCTCTCTCAACGACAGGGCGGGAGGGGCCAACGTCCTGACTTTC.

The V and J genes are TRBV19 and TRBJ2-5; TRBD2 matches at 8 bases. Germline lookup yields CDR1 LNHDA and CDR2 SQIVND (reference sequence). This CDR3 comprises 14 residues. The junction had 8 bases not matched to a gene; V was cut back by 7 bases and J by 4 bases. CDR3 region: CASNPGLGGETQYF. The CDR3 DNA reads TGTGCCAGTAACCCGGGACTAGGCGGAGAGACCCAGTACTTC.

This clone was picked up a small number of times. The CDR3 protein is CASSFGYSSYNEQFF. For the CDR3, the DNA is TGTGCCAGCAGCTTCGGGTATAGCTCCTACAATGAGCAGTTCTTC. The chain employs TRBV11-3 and TRBJ2-1; D is unclear. Germline V gene sequence: CDR1 SGHNT, CDR2 YENEEA. The CDR3 is 15 amino acids. Trimming left V 3 bases short and J 0 bases short, with 9 bases between.

The chain couples TRBV6-8 to TRBJ1-1, with D maybe TRBD1 (6 bases). Trimming removed 5 bases at V and 1 base at J, with 11 bases between. CDR3 size: 14 residues. Germline CDR1 and CDR2: MNHGY and SAAAGT. The CDR3: CASSVVQGNTEAFF. CDR3 sequence (DNA): TGTGCCAGCAGTGTAGTACAGGGGAACACTGAAGCTTTCTTT.

This clone occurred a few times. The J gene is TRBJ1-2, the V gene TRBV23-1, with a tentative D call TRBD1 (5 bases). TRBV23-1 carries the ORF label, with uncertain function. This CDR3 spans 15 amino acids. V was clipped by 6 bases and J by 1 base, with 15 bases between them. The CDR3 region is CASSQALQDNYGYTF. The CDR3 coding sequence is TGCGCCAGCAGCCAAGCGCTACAGGATAACTATGGCTACACCTTC.